This T cell receptor beta chain is from a study of cytomegalovirus exposure and HLA in healthy donors. Method: immunoSEQ multiplex PCR; TCRdb's copy keeps in-frame clones and lacks some. The profile shows under 95,000 clones, approximately 91% of them singletons. This clone was seen only once. Its antigen remains unidentified. V lost 0 bases, J lost 12 bases, and 21 bases lay in between. Germline V gene data show CDR1 as MNHEY and CDR2 as SVGAGI. This CDR3 has 16 residues. Study findings and constraints: TCR beta chains numbering some 160 were designated cytomegalovirus-associated.

Material: PBMCs. The chain carries TRBV6-5 and TRBJ2-1; a weak D match, TRBD1 (6 bases). The TCR sequence derives from a man aged 25 to 40 in good health and CMV-seronegative. CDR3 nucleotide sequence: TGTGCCAGCAGTTACTCCGAGGGCAGGGGCCCTCGATTGCAGTTCTTC. It translates to CASSYSEGRGPRLQFF.